These 28 T cell receptor beta chains originate from one sample sequenced in a study of metastatic and nonmetastatic thyroid tumors. Thyroid surgery was preceded by no treatment in any patient. TCRdb re-clonotyped the PCR reads through MiXCR. The top ten hold around 6% of the sample, which has several thousand clones, around 15% seen once. Input material: blood. Every receptor here comes from a female donor with papillary thyroid cancer or a benign thyroid nodule (not recorded which). Some clones in this sample may be carry-over from other donors' samples.

This clone appeared many times. A read error may produce the germline difference seen at one junction end. V gene TRBV7-2 combines with J gene TRBJ2-3, with 9 nucleotides matching TRBD2. CDR3 length: 13 residues. CDR1 is SGHTA and CDR2 is FQGNSA in the germline V gene. The CDR3 bases are TGTGCCAGCAGCTTCCCCGGGACTAGCCCCCCCTTTTTT. Translating it yields CASSFPGTSPPFF.

The J gene is TRBJ2-3, the V gene TRBV4-2; D is perhaps TRBD1 or TRBD2 (5 bases each). Germline V gene sequence: CDR1 LGHNA, CDR2 YNFKEQ. This CDR3 spans 16 amino acids. Trimming removed 0 bases from V and 0 bases from J, with 10 bases in between. This CDR3 is CASSQEFGGSTDTQYF. As DNA, the CDR3 is TGTGCCAGCAGCCAAGAATTTGGGGGAAGCACAGATACGCAGTATTTT.

Many counts were recorded for this clone. A much larger clone differs from this one at a single base, so this may be a read error. No conserved phenylalanine or tryptophan is present at the end of the CDR3, so a read error is the likely explanation. The chain is built from TRBV7-9 and TRBJ1-2; 8 nucleotides line up with TRBD1. Trimming cost V 6 bases and J 0 bases; bases outside gene matches: 9. The CDR3 consists of 16 residues. In germline, CDR1 is SEHNR, CDR2 FQNEAQ (reference sequence). The CDR3 DNA reads TGTGCCAGCAGTCCGGGACAGGTTGGAGCTAACTATGGCTACACCTCC. It specifies CASSPGQVGANYGYTS.

This clone was detected ten times or more. This chain links TRBV7-9 with TRBJ1-2; D gene uncertain. V was shortened by 1 base and J by 0 bases, with 6 bases between the two germline ends. Germline-derived CDR1 and CDR2 are SEHNR and FQNEAQ (reference sequence). The CDR3 has 14 residues. The CDR3 region is CASSLEGSNYGYTF. In DNA, the CDR3 is TGTGCCAGCAGCTTAGAGGGATCTAACTATGGCTACACCTTC.

V usage is TRBV11-3 and J usage is TRBJ2-1; 7 bases align to TRBD1. In germline, CDR1 is SGHNT, CDR2 YENEEA. The CDR3 loop spans 14 amino acids. V lost 0 bases and J lost 12; bases outside the gene matches: 8. CDR3 sequence: CASSLDFTGAGQFF. CDR3 DNA: TGTGCCAGCAGCTTAGACTTTACAGGGGCCGGGCAGTTCTTC.

The chain recombines TRBV28 with TRBJ1-2; a weak D match, TRBD1 (5 bases). The germline V gene encodes CDR1 MDHEN and CDR2 SYDVKM. The CDR3 length is 15 residues. V gave up 6 bases and J gave up 0 bases, with 14 bases separating them. CDR3 region: CASRASGMANYGYTF. CDR3 bases: TGTGCCAGCAGAGCCTCAGGGATGGCTAACTATGGCTACACCTTC.

This chain links TRBV2 with TRBJ2-7, with D perhaps matching TRBD1 (5 bases). Germline assignment: CDR1 SNHLY and CDR2 FYNNEI. The CDR3 has 14 amino acids. V lost 4 bases and J lost 0, with 10 bases in between. In DNA, the CDR3 is TGTGCCAGCAGTGCAGGGTCCCCCTCCTACGAGCAGTACTTC. It encodes CASSAGSPSYEQYF.

This clone is labeled as medium-sized. The V gene is TRBV24-1, the J gene TRBJ2-7; 10 bases line up with TRBD1. Germline V lookup: CDR1 KGHDR, CDR2 SFDVKD. Trimming removed 4 bases from V and 5 bases from J; junction bases left unmatched: 7. The CDR3 has 15 residues. The CDR3 is CATSEPGDRGDEQYF. DNA of the CDR3: TGTGCCACCAGTGAACCCGGGGACAGGGGAGACGAGCAGTACTTC.

This clone appeared a few times. The chain carries TRBV6-6 and TRBJ2-7; D gene uncertain. Germline V lookup: CDR1 MNHNY, CDR2 SVGAGI (reference sequence). The CDR3 length is 13 residues. V was pared by 0 bases and J by 4 bases, with 7 bases between. CDR3 region: CASSYSTAYEQYF. The CDR3 DNA reads TGTGCCAGCAGTTACTCCACTGCATACGAGCAGTACTTC.

This clone has at least ten counts. The chain links TRBV20-1 to TRBJ1-1, with D maybe TRBD1 (6 bases). The length of the CDR3 is 13 residues. Germline V lookup: CDR1 DFQATT, CDR2 SNEGSKA (reference sequence). Trimming removed 3 bases from V and 7 bases from J, with 15 bases in between. The CDR3 bases are TGCAGTGCTAGGTGGGGGGCCACCATTGAAGCTTTCTTT. Translating it yields CSARWGATIEAFF.

This clone is medium-sized by share. The chain joins TRBV5-1 to TRBJ2-3; 7 nucleotides match TRBD1. Germline V gene lookup returns CDR1 SGHRS and CDR2 YFSETQ. J was trimmed by 3 bases and V by 5 bases; bases with no gene match: 9. This CDR3 has 15 residues. CDR3 region: CASRRGQGMTDTQYF. The DNA for the CDR3 is TGCGCCAGCAGGAGGGGGCAGGGGATGACAGATACGCAGTATTTT.

The chain couples TRBV7-2 to TRBJ2-1, with 8 bases matching TRBD2. Germline V CDR1 and CDR2: SGHTA, FQGNSA. The CDR3 length is 14 residues. V was pared by 5 bases and J by 8 bases, with 8 bases of the junction left unmatched. The CDR3: CASSKGLVVDEQFF. In DNA form, the CDR3 reads TGTGCCAGCAGCAAGGGACTAGTAGTAGATGAGCAGTTCTTC.

This clone occurred many times. Since a much larger clone is just one base distant, this may be a read error. The same CDR3 also results from other DNA sequences found in this sample. CDR3 protein: CASSSPPTSPLHF. The CDR3, as DNA: TGTGCCAGCAGTTCCCCTCCCACTTCACCCCTCCACTTT. This rearrangement joins TRBV12-3 or TRBV12-4 to TRBJ1-6; D uncertain. Trimming cost V 4 bases and J 9 bases, with 10 bases left between them. The CDR3 consists of 13 residues.

The V and J genes are TRBV11-1 and TRBJ1-6; 11 positions agree with TRBD1. Germline loops: CDR1 SGHAT, CDR2 FQDESV (reference sequence). The V gene end was trimmed by 5 bases and the J gene end by 5 bases; junction bases not matched to a gene: 5. This CDR3 contains 16 residues. CDR3 loop: CASSPGQGANNSPLHF. CDR3 in DNA: TGTGCCAGCAGCCCCGGACAGGGGGCTAATAATTCACCCCTCCACTTT. Variable domain in full (rest from reference TRBV11-1 and TRBJ1-6): EAEVAQSPRYKITEKSQAVAFWCDPISGHATLYWYRQILGQGPELLVQFQDESVVDDSQLPKDRFSAERLKGVDSTLKIQPAELGDSAMYLCASSPGQGANNSPLHFGNGTRLTVT.

This clone is medium-sized. CDR3 nucleotide sequence: TGCGCCAGCAGCTTAGGACAAGGCCCTCCTGGCTACACCTTC. The encoded protein is CASSLGQGPPGYTF. The V and J genes are TRBV5-1 and TRBJ1-2; maybe TRBD1 (5 bases). V was trimmed by 2 bases and J by 7 bases, leaving 15 bases between them. The length of the CDR3 is 14 residues. The germline gives CDR1 SGHRS, CDR2 YFSETQ.

This clone was seen at least ten times. The chain joins TRBV18 to TRBJ2-7; D possibly corresponds to TRBD2 (5 bases). V lost 3 bases to trimming and J lost 6 bases, with 18 bases between them. The V gene's germline CDR1 is KGHSH and CDR2 LQKENI. This CDR3 spans 15 amino acids. CDR3 nucleotide sequence: TGTGCCAGCTCACCTCCCGCCGCGGGTTCAGGCGAGCAGTACTTC. It is translated as CASSPPAAGSGEQYF.

The table lists this clone with many counts. The genes are TRBV7-9 and TRBJ2-7; D possibly corresponds to TRBD1 (6 bases). Trimming took off 5 bases at V and 3 bases at J, with 17 bases between the two ends. Germline CDR1 and CDR2: SEHNR and FQNEAQ (reference sequence). There are 15 residues in the CDR3. The CDR3 DNA reads as TGTGCCAGCAGCCCCCAGGACAGAGCTAACTACGAGCAGTACTTC. Amino acids: CASSPQDRANYEQYF.

By sample share, this clone is medium-sized. The rearrangement links TRBV5-1 to TRBJ1-2; 8 bases are shared with TRBD1. The CDR3 extends over 13 amino acids. Germline assignment: CDR1 SGHRS and CDR2 YFSETQ. The V and J ends lost 4 bases and 6 bases, in that order; junction bases with no gene match: 5. Written as DNA, the CDR3 is TGCGCCAGCAGCCCACAGGGGGTCGATGGCTACACCTTC. This codes for CASSPQGVDGYTF.

This clone was recorded a few times. The junction does not match germline at one end; this may be a read error. The sample contains more than one DNA sequence encoding this CDR3. The chain has TRBV19 and TRBJ1-2, with no clear D. This CDR3 is 14 amino acids long. Germline V gives CDR1 LNHDA, CDR2 SQIVND (reference sequence). In nucleotides, the CDR3 is TGTGCCAGTAGTATACCAGGACGTTCCAATGGATACACCTTC. Translating it yields CASSIPGRSNGYTF.

This clone was found many times. This rearrangement joins TRBV5-6 to TRBJ2-7; 9 bases align to TRBD1. Germline V lookup: CDR1 SGHDT, CDR2 YYEEEE. Trimming cost V 1 base and J 1 base; bases outside gene matches: 6. CDR3 length equals 16 residues. CDR3 amino acids: CASSLYRGTGSYEQYF. CDR3 sequence (DNA): TGTGCCAGCAGCTTGTATAGAGGGACAGGGTCCTACGAGCAGTACTTC.

Sample share makes this clone medium-sized. This chain connects TRBV2 to TRBJ2-3; D gene uncertain. This CDR3 has 14 residues. The germline gives CDR1 SNHLY, CDR2 FYNNEI. Deletions cut 0 bases from V and 4 bases from J, with 8 bases between. CDR3 region: CASSEAQSSDTQYF. The CDR3, as DNA: TGTGCCAGCAGTGAAGCACAGAGTTCAGATACGCAGTATTTT. Filled out from reference TRBV2 and TRBJ2-3, the complete variable domain reads EPEVTQTPSHQVTQMGQEVILRCVPISNHLYFYWYRQILGQKVEFLVSFYNNEISEKSEIFDDQFSVERPDGSNFTLKIRSTKLEDSAMYFCASSEAQSSDTQYFGPGTRLTVL.

This clone was observed at least ten times. Other DNA sequences in this sample translate to the same CDR3. The chain couples TRBV11-1 to TRBJ2-3, with 14 nucleotides matching TRBD2. The CDR3 is 17 amino acids. Germline CDR1 SGHAT, CDR2 FQDESV (reference sequence). The V and J ends lost 1 base and 6 bases, in that order; junction bases with no gene match: 6. The CDR3 nucleotides read TGTGCCAGCAGCTTAGGACTAGCGGGAGGGCCGAAGGATACGCAGTATTTT. This translates into CASSLGLAGGPKDTQYF.

By share of the sample, this clone is medium-sized. The rearrangement joins TRBV27 to TRBJ2-6, with a possible D match to TRBD1 (5 bases). CDR1 and CDR2 (germline): MNHEY, SMNVEV (reference sequence). The ends were cut back, 5 bases at V and 1 base at J, with 9 bases in the middle. This CDR3 region has 15 residues. CDR3 bases: TGTGCCAGCAGTCCCCAGGGTTCTGGGGCCAACGTCCTGACTTTC. This codes for CASSPQGSGANVLTF.

The table lists this clone with a few counts. J is TRBJ2-1 and V is TRBV6-4; 10 bases line up with TRBD2. Losses at the gene ends were 7 bases for V and 3 bases for J; bases not matched to a gene: 24. CDR1 MRHNA and CDR2 SNTAGT come from the germline V gene. CDR3 length: 21 residues. CDR3 nucleotide sequence: TGTGCCAGCATGGGGAGCTTGGACGTGATAGCGGGAGGCGCAGACTACAATGAGCAGTTCTTC. It encodes CASMGSLDVIAGGADYNEQFF.

In its sample, this clone was seen a few times. J is TRBJ2-5 and V is TRBV27; D gene uncertain. V gave up 8 bases and J gave up 1 base, with 11 bases separating them. This CDR3 has 13 amino acids. Germline CDR1 and CDR2: MNHEY and SMNVEV (reference sequence). The chain's CDR3 is CASRARSQETQYF. The CDR3, as DNA: TGTGCCAGCCGGGCCAGGTCCCAAGAGACCCAGTACTTC.

This clone is deemed medium-sized. This chain links TRBV6-1 with TRBJ2-5; D is tentatively TRBD1 or TRBD2 (5 bases each). Germline V gene lookup returns CDR1 MNHNS and CDR2 SASEGT. With 7 bases removed from V and 2 bases from J, the gap between germline ends came to 14 bases. This CDR3 region has 14 residues. The CDR3 nucleotides read TGTGCCAGCACCCCCACAGGACTGCAAGAGACCCAGTACTTC. This translates into CASTPTGLQETQYF.

Concerning this clone itself: At one end the junction does not follow the germline gene, possibly because of a read error. The chain is built from TRBV6-5 and TRBJ2-3; no clear D. This CDR3 has 12 amino acids. Germline V gene lookup returns CDR1 MNHEY and CDR2 SVGAGI. The CDR3 here is CASNYSQYTQYF. The CDR3 coding sequence is TGTGCCAGCAATTACTCGCAATATACGCAGTATTTT.

This clone is judged medium-sized. This chain uses TRBV12-3 or TRBV12-4 with TRBJ1-3; D ambiguous. V lost 2 bases, J lost 0 bases, and 5 bases lay in between. CDR3 length: 14 amino acids. The CDR3 sequence is CASSLWTSGNTIYF. In nucleotides, the CDR3 is TGTGCCAGCAGTTTATGGACCTCTGGAAACACCATATATTTT.